The 28 T cell receptor beta chains below all came from one sample that was sequenced in a study of blood T cell dynamics during melanoma immunotherapy. The protocol was immunoSEQ multiplex PCR, while the TCRdb copy is restricted to in-frame clones and leaves out a portion. The sample shows tens of thousands of clones, 65% to 85% of them seen only once. The sample's time point: week 3, after first cycle of checkpoint inhibitor. Specimen: blood, collected from a patient treated with checkpoint blockade. The receptors shown here come from a human donor with melanoma.

The chain has TRBV5-1 and TRBJ2-1; 13 nucleotides line up with TRBD2. The trim removed 4 bases at V and 0 bases at J, leaving 7 bases unmatched. Per germline, CDR1 SGHRS and CDR2 YFSETQ. This CDR3 comprises 18 residues. CDR3 loop: CASSPWGLAGNSYNEQFF. The CDR3 DNA is TGCGCCAGCAGCCCCTGGGGACTAGCGGGGAACTCCTACAATGAGCAGTTCTTC.

This clone was counted a single time. The V call is TRBV19, the J call TRBJ2-5, with D tentatively TRBD1 or TRBD2 (5 bases each). In germline, CDR1 is LNHDA, CDR2 SQIVND (reference sequence). The CDR3 runs to 14 residues. Deletions cut 1 base from V and 5 bases from J, with 11 bases between. Written as DNA, the CDR3 is TGTGCCAGTAGTATAGGACAAGGGGAGGAGACCCAGTACTTC. Translation gives CASSIGQGEETQYF.

The chain couples TRBV12-5 to TRBJ2-2, with 8 bases aligning to TRBD1. Germline V CDR1 and CDR2: LGHNT, FRNRAP. This CDR3 is 15 amino acids long. Trimming at V came to 6 bases and at J to 5 bases, leaving 8 bases not matched to a gene. CDR3 sequence reads: CASGPGQGITGELFF. The CDR3 DNA follows: TGTGCTAGTGGCCCTGGACAGGGAATAACCGGGGAGCTGTTTTTT.

CDR3 bases: TGTGCCAGCAGCCCGAGGGGACGGGGCAATTCACCCCTCCACTTT. This translates into CASSPRGRGNSPLHF. The gene calls are TRBV7-2 and TRBJ1-6; D may be TRBD1 (5 bases). Germline CDR1 SGHTA, CDR2 FQGNSA. Trimming stripped 5 bases from V and 7 bases from J, with 15 bases between. The CDR3 sequence is 15 residues long. The full variable domain, with the rest looked up from reference TRBV7-2 and TRBJ1-6, is GAGVSQSPSNKVTEKGKDVELRCDPISGHTALYWYRQSLGQGLEFLIYFQGNSAPDKSGLPSDRFSAERTGGSVSTLTIQRTQQEDSAVYLCASSPRGRGNSPLHFGNGTRLTVT.

The chain couples TRBV5-1 to TRBJ1-1; a weak D match, TRBD1 (5 bases). Germline V gene sequence: CDR1 SGHRS, CDR2 YFSETQ. The CDR3 contains 16 residues. With 4 bases removed from V and 0 bases from J, the gap between germline ends came to 16 bases. CDR3 coding DNA: TGCGCCAGCAGCCCCAAGGAGGGGCGGGTGAACACTGAAGCTTTCTTT. It encodes CASSPKEGRVNTEAFF.

This chain uses TRBV14 with TRBJ1-1; no clear D gene. Trimming pared 3 bases from V and 11 bases from J, leaving 16 bases between. This CDR3 has 13 residues. Germline loops: CDR1 SGHDN, CDR2 FVKESK. CDR3 region: CASSQGNMAGAFF. CDR3 DNA sequence: TGTGCCAGCAGCCAGGGAAACATGGCCGGGGCTTTCTTT.

J is TRBJ2-7 and V is TRBV5-1, with unresolved D. This CDR3 is built from 15 residues. V lost 1 base to trimming and J lost 1 base, with 12 bases between them. CDR1 and CDR2 (germline): SGHRS, YFSETQ. This CDR3 is CASSLSVTDSYEQYF. The CDR3 nucleotides are TGCGCCAGCAGCTTGTCGGTGACGGATTCCTACGAGCAGTACTTC.

This chain connects TRBV5-1 to TRBJ1-2; no clear D. V was clipped by 0 bases and J by 0 bases, with 6 bases between them. Germline CDR1 and CDR2: SGHRS and YFSETQ. This CDR3 has 14 amino acids. The chain's CDR3 is CASSLEGANYGYTF. Written as DNA, the CDR3 is TGCGCCAGCAGCTTGGAAGGAGCTAACTATGGCTACACCTTC. The whole variable domain, remainder taken from reference TRBV5-1 and TRBJ1-2, is KAGVTQTPRYLIKTRGQQVTLSCSPISGHRSVSWYQQTPGQGLQFLFEYFSETQRNKGNFPGRFSGRQFSNSRSEMNVSTLELGDSALYLCASSLEGANYGYTFGSGTRLTVV.

This chain's CDR3 is CATQRIRDRVLSNGYTF. The CDR3 DNA follows: TGTGCCACCCAAAGAATCCGGGACAGGGTCTTAAGTAATGGCTACACCTTC. V and J are TRBV2 and TRBJ1-2; 9 positions agree with TRBD1. The CDR3 length is 17 residues. V lost 10 bases, J lost 6 bases, and 21 bases stayed unmatched. The germline V gene encodes CDR1 SNHLY and CDR2 FYNNEI.

The count of this clone is one. This chain links TRBV9 with TRBJ2-1; no clear D. CDR1 and CDR2 from the germline V gene are SGDLS and YYNGEE. V was pared by 0 bases and J by 9 bases, with 10 bases between. This CDR3 comprises 13 residues. DNA of the CDR3: TGTGCCAGCAGCGTAGAGCCGGGTAGTGAGCAGTTCTTC. Translation: CASSVEPGSEQFF.

DNA for the CDR3: TGTGCCAGCAGTGAGCGCAGGAATAGCAATCAGCCCCAGCATTTT. It specifies CASSERRNSNQPQHF. The rearrangement joins TRBV6-1 to TRBJ1-5; D call uncertain. The ends were cut back, 3 bases at V and 0 bases at J, with 9 bases in the middle. CDR3 length equals 15 residues. Germline values: CDR1 MNHNS, CDR2 SASEGT.

This chain connects TRBV7-9 to TRBJ1-6; D unresolved. This CDR3 is built from 17 residues. V lost 7 bases to trimming and J lost 7 bases, with 23 bases between them. Germline-derived CDR1 and CDR2 are SEHNR and FQNEAQ (reference sequence). CDR3 residues: CASINTQTQRRNSPLHF. The CDR3 coding sequence is TGTGCCAGCATCAACACCCAAACACAGAGAAGGAATTCACCCCTCCACTTT.

This clone showed up just a few times. The rearrangement uses TRBV5-6 and TRBJ1-2, with D tentatively TRBD1 (5 bases). V shed 3 bases and J shed 8 bases, with 8 bases lying between them. CDR3 length: 11 amino acids. Germline-derived CDR1 and CDR2 are SGHDT and YYEEEE. CDR3 protein: CASSYTGGYTF. As DNA, the CDR3 is TGTGCCAGCAGCTACACAGGAGGCTACACCTTC.

This clone has just a few counts. The gene calls are TRBV19 and TRBJ2-3, with 9 bases that match TRBD1. The CDR3 is 13 amino acids. Looked up from germline, CDR1 is LNHDA and CDR2 is SQIVND (reference sequence). With V trimmed by 10 bases and J by 11 bases, 13 bases remained unmatched. The CDR3 sequence: CATGTGSSSRQYF. In nucleotides, the CDR3 is TGTGCCACCGGGACAGGGAGTTCCTCGAGGCAGTATTTT. The full variable domain, completed using reference TRBV19 and TRBJ2-3, is DGGITQSPKYLFRKEGQNVTLSCEQNLNHDAMYWYRQDPGQGLRLIYYSQIVNDFQKGDIAEGYSVSREKKESFPLTVTSAQKNPTAFYLCATGTGSSSRQYFGPGTRLTVL.

CDR3 in amino acids: CASSHKGGGAVDTQYF. DNA for the CDR3: TGTGCCAGCAGCCATAAGGGCGGGGGGGCGGTAGATACGCAGTATTTT. V is TRBV7-8 and J is TRBJ2-3, with 9 bases lining up with TRBD2. The V gene's germline CDR1 is SGHVS and CDR2 FQNEAQ. The CDR3 has 16 amino acids. V lost 5 bases to trimming and J lost 5 bases; unmatched junction nucleotides: 11.

V is TRBV7-2 and J is TRBJ2-7, with D perhaps given as TRBD1 or TRBD2 (5 bases each). CDR3 length: 16 amino acids. Between the trimmed V and J ends, which lost 3 bases and 0 bases, there was a span of 15 bases. The V gene's germline CDR1 is SGHTA and CDR2 FQGNSA. The CDR3 nucleotides read TGTGCCAGCAGCTTGCCCGGGACGCCGAGCTCCTACGAGCAGTACTTC. Its protein is CASSLPGTPSSYEQYF.

V and J are TRBV29-1 and TRBJ2-5; no firm D call. V lost 4 bases and J lost 1, with 7 bases in between. The CDR3 is 12 residues long. Germline assignment: CDR1 SQVTM and CDR2 ANQGSEA. The CDR3 is CSVGQIQETQYF. The CDR3 coding sequence is TGCAGCGTTGGTCAGATCCAAGAGACCCAGTACTTC.

The genes are TRBV6-1 and TRBJ2-5; D possibly corresponds to TRBD2 (6 bases). Deletions cut 1 base from V and 2 bases from J, with 17 bases between. Germline values: CDR1 MNHNS, CDR2 SASEGT. The CDR3 consists of 17 residues. CDR3 DNA: TGTGCCAGCAGTGAAGTTGCGGGGCCGTCAGGACAAGAGACCCAGTACTTC. It encodes CASSEVAGPSGQETQYF.

The gene calls are TRBV19 and TRBJ2-3; D could derive from TRBD1 or TRBD2 (5 bases each). Per the germline V gene, CDR1 is LNHDA and CDR2 is SQIVND (reference sequence). The germline V and J ends were trimmed by 5 bases and 4 bases, with 13 bases remaining between them. CDR3 size: 14 residues. DNA for the CDR3: TGTGCCAGTAGTTCCGGGGCTGGTCCAGATACGCAGTATTTT. Amino acid sequence: CASSSGAGPDTQYF.

V and J are TRBV7-2 and TRBJ1-5; no clear D. The CDR3 sequence is 15 residues long. Germline V gene data show CDR1 as SGHTA and CDR2 as FQGNSA. Trimming took 4 bases from V and 0 from J, leaving 10 bases between them. The CDR3 DNA reads as TGTGCCAGCAGCTGGACGGGATATAGCAATCAGCCCCAGCATTTT. Its protein is CASSWTGYSNQPQHF. Filled out from reference TRBV7-2 and TRBJ1-5, the complete variable domain reads GAGVSQSPSNKVTEKGKDVELRCDPISGHTALYWYRQSLGQGLEFLIYFQGNSAPDKSGLPSDRFSAERTGGSVSTLTIQRTQQEDSAVYLCASSWTGYSNQPQHFGDGTRLSIL.

The chain uses TRBV5-1 and TRBJ2-6; either TRBD1 or TRBD2 may fit D (5 bases each). From germline, CDR1 is SGHRS and CDR2 YFSETQ. Trimming took off 5 bases at V and 0 bases at J, with 9 bases between the two ends. The CDR3 consists of 15 residues. The CDR3 sequence: CASSGGTSGANVLTF. For the CDR3, the DNA is TGCGCCAGCAGTGGGGGTACCTCTGGGGCCAACGTCCTGACTTTC. Based on the CDR3 plus reference TRBV5-1 and TRBJ2-6, the full variable domain is KAGVTQTPRYLIKTRGQQVTLSCSPISGHRSVSWYQQTPGQGLQFLFEYFSETQRNKGNFPGRFSGRQFSNSRSEMNVSTLELGDSALYLCASSGGTSGANVLTFGAGSRLTVL.

This clone was observed a handful of times. The genes are TRBV19 and TRBJ1-2, with D unresolved. The CDR3 sequence is 15 residues long. Germline assignment: CDR1 LNHDA and CDR2 SQIVND (reference sequence). V lost 0 bases and J lost 4, with 12 bases in between. The CDR3 sequence: CASSIEMAAPYGYTF. The CDR3 coding sequence is TGTGCCAGTAGTATAGAGATGGCAGCTCCCTATGGCTACACCTTC.

This chain links TRBV18 with TRBJ2-7; D perhaps matches TRBD2 (7 bases). Between the trimmed V and J ends, which lost 0 bases and 7 bases, there was a span of 13 bases. The CDR3 consists of 14 residues. The germline V gene has CDR1 KGHSH and CDR2 LQKENI. The CDR3 nucleotides are TGTGCCAGCTCACCACCGGCCAGGGGAGGGGAGCAGTACTTC. Amino acids: CASSPPARGGEQYF.

The chain recombines TRBV27 with TRBJ2-7; a possible D gene is TRBD2 (6 bases). From germline, CDR1 is MNHEY and CDR2 SMNVEV (reference sequence). CDR3 length equals 15 residues. Trimming removed 8 bases at V and 3 bases at J, with 20 bases between. CDR3 DNA sequence: TGTGCCAGCGTTGTTCGCGATCAGGGAGGCTACGAGCAGTACTTC. Amino acid sequence: CASVVRDQGGYEQYF.

This clone was observed once. This chain uses TRBV28 with TRBJ2-1; 9 bases map to TRBD2. Germline V gene data show CDR1 as MDHEN and CDR2 as SYDVKM. V shed 6 bases, J shed 4 bases, and the junction held 10 bases outside the gene matches. The CDR3 runs 16 residues. The CDR3 spells CASSPLTSGPYNEQFF. CDR3 coding DNA: TGTGCCAGCAGCCCCCTCACTAGCGGGCCGTACAATGAGCAGTTCTTC.

This clone was detected only a few times. The chain links TRBV4-2 to TRBJ1-2; no clear D. The germline CDR1 and CDR2 sequences are LGHNA and YNFKEQ. Between the trimmed V and J ends, which lost 4 bases and 8 bases, there was a span of 14 bases. The CDR3 length is 13 residues. The CDR3, as DNA: TGTGCCAGCAGCCTCCGGGCTGTGAGGGGCTACACCTTC. Protein product: CASSLRAVRGYTF.

The V call is TRBV5-8, the J call TRBJ2-2; no definite D call. There are 15 residues in the CDR3. Trimming left V 3 bases short and J 0 bases short, with 9 bases between. CDR1 is SGHTS and CDR2 is YDEGEE in the germline V gene. CDR3 nucleotides: TGTGCCAGCAGCTCAGGCTCCACGAACACCGGGGAGCTGTTTTTT. Its protein product is CASSSGSTNTGELFF.

V and J are TRBV5-4 and TRBJ1-1; weak D call: TRBD1 (5 bases). Germline CDR1 and CDR2: SGHNT and YYREEE (reference sequence). This CDR3 region has 11 residues. V was trimmed by 3 bases and J by 8 bases, leaving 8 bases between them. This chain's CDR3 is CASSSGDEAFF. In DNA, the CDR3 is TGTGCCAGCAGCTCGGGGGACGAAGCTTTCTTT.